One sample yielded the 6 T cell receptor beta chains listed below, sequenced in a study of type 1 and type 2 diabetes patients. The PCR template was genomic DNA. The TCR beta CDR3 region was amplified using 30 forward and 13 reverse primers. TCRdb called the multiplex PCR reads again in MiXCR, with one record for every CDR3 protein. The table has approximately 260,000 distinct CDR3 sequences, roughly 50% seen once. Sequences were obtained from peripheral blood mononuclear cells (PBMCs). The receptors were sampled from a man younger than 35 with type 2 diabetes.

Only a few counts were recorded for this clonotype. The gene calls are TRBV25-1 and TRBJ2-5; D call uncertain. Trimming pared 3 bases from V and 0 bases from J, leaving 5 bases between. Germline V gene data show CDR1 as MGHDK and CDR2 as SYGVNS. The CDR3 extends over 13 amino acids. In DNA, the CDR3 is TGTGCCAGCAGTGACAGCAACCAAGAGACCCAGTACTTC. Translation gives CASSDSNQETQYF.

The V and J genes are TRBV30 and TRBJ1-2; TRBD1 is a possible D gene (6 bases). This CDR3 is 16 amino acids long. Germline CDR1 and CDR2: GTSNPN and SVGIG (reference sequence). V gave up 1 base and J gave up 0 bases, with 15 bases separating them. CDR3 bases: TGTGCCTGGAGTGGGCCTCGGGGACAACCTAACTATGGCTACACCTTC. It is translated as CAWSGPRGQPNYGYTF.

This clonotype turned up a few times. The DNA for the CDR3 is TGTGCCAGCAGCCGACAGGACATTAATTCACCCCTCCACTTT. Its translation: CASSRQDINSPLHF. The chain links TRBV2 to TRBJ1-6, with D possibly matching TRBD1 (6 bases). Germline CDR1 reads SNHLY; CDR2 reads FYNNEI. The CDR3 length is 14 residues. The V end was cut by 6 bases, the J end by 6 bases, with 12 bases between.

The rearrangement joins TRBV10-3 to TRBJ2-7; 10 bases map to TRBD2. Germline V lookup: CDR1 ENHRY, CDR2 SYGVKD. The CDR3 sequence is 16 residues long. The V segment lost 0 bases and the J segment 5 bases; nucleotides outside the gene matches: 7. The CDR3 is CAISESQGLALDEQYF. For the CDR3, the DNA is TGTGCCATCAGTGAGTCGCAGGGACTAGCGCTGGACGAGCAGTACTTC.

The chain carries TRBV2 and TRBJ2-5; 10 nucleotides agree with TRBD2. The J segment lost 7 bases and the V segment lost 5 bases, leaving 10 bases of the junction unmatched. Per germline, CDR1 SNHLY and CDR2 FYNNEI. The CDR3 loop spans 15 amino acids. In nucleotides, the CDR3 is TGTGCCAGCAGTAAAACTAGCGGGGTCTCGGGGACCCAGTACTTC. It codes for CASSKTSGVSGTQYF.

The J gene is TRBJ1-4, the V gene TRBV7-9; TRBD1 is a possible D gene (5 bases). In germline, CDR1 is SEHNR, CDR2 FQNEAQ (reference sequence). The CDR3 consists of 14 residues. The V and J ends lost 4 bases and 8 bases respectively, with 14 bases between them. The DNA for the CDR3 is TGTGCCAGCAGCTCCTCCGTGGGGCGGGAAAAACTGTTTTTT. It yields the protein CASSSSVGREKLFF.